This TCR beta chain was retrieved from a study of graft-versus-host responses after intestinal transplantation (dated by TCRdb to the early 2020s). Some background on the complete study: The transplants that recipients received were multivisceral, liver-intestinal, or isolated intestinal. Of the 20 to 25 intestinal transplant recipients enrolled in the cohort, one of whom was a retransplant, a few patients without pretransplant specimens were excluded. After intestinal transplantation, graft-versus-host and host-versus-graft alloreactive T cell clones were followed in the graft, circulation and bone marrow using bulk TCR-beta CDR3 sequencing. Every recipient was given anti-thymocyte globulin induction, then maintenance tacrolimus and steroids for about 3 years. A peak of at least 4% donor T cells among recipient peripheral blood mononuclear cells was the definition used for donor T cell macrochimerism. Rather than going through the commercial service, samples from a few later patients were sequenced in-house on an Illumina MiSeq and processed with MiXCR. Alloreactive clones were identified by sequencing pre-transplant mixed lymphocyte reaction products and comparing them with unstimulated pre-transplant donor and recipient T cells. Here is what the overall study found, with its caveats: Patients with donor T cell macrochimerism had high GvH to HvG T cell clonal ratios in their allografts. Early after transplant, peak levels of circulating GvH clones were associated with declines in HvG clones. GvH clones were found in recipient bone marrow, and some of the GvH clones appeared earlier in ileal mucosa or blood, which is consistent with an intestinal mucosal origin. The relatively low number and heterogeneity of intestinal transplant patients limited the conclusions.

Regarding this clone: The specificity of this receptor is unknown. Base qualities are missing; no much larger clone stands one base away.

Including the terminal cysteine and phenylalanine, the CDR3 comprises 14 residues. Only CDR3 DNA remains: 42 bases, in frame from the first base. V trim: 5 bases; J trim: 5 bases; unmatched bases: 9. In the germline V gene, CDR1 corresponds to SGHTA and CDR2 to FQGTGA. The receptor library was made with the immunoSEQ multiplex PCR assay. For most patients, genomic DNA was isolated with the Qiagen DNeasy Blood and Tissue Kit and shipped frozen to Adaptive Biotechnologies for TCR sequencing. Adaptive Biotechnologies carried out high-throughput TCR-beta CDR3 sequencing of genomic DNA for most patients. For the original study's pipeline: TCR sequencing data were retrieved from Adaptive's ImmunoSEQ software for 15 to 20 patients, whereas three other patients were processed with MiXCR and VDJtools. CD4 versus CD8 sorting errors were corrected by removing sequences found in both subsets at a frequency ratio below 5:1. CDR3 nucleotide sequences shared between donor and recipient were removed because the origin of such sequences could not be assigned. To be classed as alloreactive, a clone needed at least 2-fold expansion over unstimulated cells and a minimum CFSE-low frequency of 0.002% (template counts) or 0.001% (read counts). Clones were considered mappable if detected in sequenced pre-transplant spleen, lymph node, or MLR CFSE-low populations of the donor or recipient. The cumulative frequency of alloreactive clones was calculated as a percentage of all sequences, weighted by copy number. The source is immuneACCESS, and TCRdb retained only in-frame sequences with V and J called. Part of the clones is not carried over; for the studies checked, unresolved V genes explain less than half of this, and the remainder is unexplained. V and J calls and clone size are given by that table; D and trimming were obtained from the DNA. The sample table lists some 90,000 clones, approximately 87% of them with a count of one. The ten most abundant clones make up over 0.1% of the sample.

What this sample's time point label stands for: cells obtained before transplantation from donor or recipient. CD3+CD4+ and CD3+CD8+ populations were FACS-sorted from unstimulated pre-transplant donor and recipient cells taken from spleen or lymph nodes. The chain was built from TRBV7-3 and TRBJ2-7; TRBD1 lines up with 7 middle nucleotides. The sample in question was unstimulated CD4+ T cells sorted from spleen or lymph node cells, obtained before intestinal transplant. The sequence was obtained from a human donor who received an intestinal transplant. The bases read TGTGCCAGCAGCCCAGACAGGGTTGCCCACGAGCAGTACTTC. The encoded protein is CASSPDRVAHEQYF.